This TCR beta chain came from a study of T cell responses to AZD1222 COVID-19 vaccine. The assay was immunoSEQ multiplex PCR, and TCRdb's table has in-frame clones only and misses some. The sample consists of about 160,000 clones, approximately 92% of them appearing once. Broader study findings: Dominant at 160-218 and 743-854, vaccine-associated CD4 TCRs also spanned spike. Two AZD1222 administrations were followed by greater Spike-specific TCR breadth and depth.

The V and J ends lost 0 bases and 3 bases respectively, with 15 bases between them. Germline V lookup: CDR1 SGHRS, CDR2 YFSETQ. The CDR3 covers 17 residues. Comment on this clone: Its antigen is unknown.

The chain employs TRBV5-1 and TRBJ2-2; D is possibly TRBD1 or TRBD2 (6 bases each). The material was peripheral blood, obtained 28 days after the second AZD1222 dose. The sequence was obtained from an adult who received the AZD1222 COVID-19 vaccine. Here the CDR3 reads CASSLAARGTYTGELFF. DNA of the CDR3: TGCGCCAGCAGCTTGGCCGCGAGGGGGACTTACACCGGGGAGCTGTTTTTT.